This T cell receptor beta chain appears in the sequencing data of a study of cytomegalovirus exposure and HLA in healthy donors. Overall study findings and caveats: Cytomegalovirus association was listed for 164 TCR beta chains. When analyzed later, the rates of TCR association showed variation by HLA locus, with DRB1 the most and HLA-C the fewest. Three CMV-associated chains were confirmed in vitro to be specific for CMV antigens.

Germline CDR1 reads MNHEY; CDR2 reads SVGAGI. This CDR3 is 16 amino acids long. Unmatched junction bases numbered 8, after V lost 4 bases and J lost 2 bases. It was with 60 Vbeta and 13 Jbeta primers that the PCR ran. The method was immunoSEQ multiplex PCR; TCRdb's version includes in-frame clones alone and lacks a portion of them. The table lists under 150,000 clones, over 70% of them singletons. Whereas donors were nominally healthy upon sampling, unrecorded immune exposures were probable. In the case of this clone: As yet, its antigen is unknown.

This TCR was sampled from a woman aged 18-29 years in good health and CMV-seronegative. The chain employs TRBV6-5 and TRBJ1-2, with 9 bases identical to TRBD1. Sequenced: PBMCs. The CDR3 nucleotides are TGTGCCAGCAGTTCGGGGACAGGGCTAGAAAACTATGGCTACACCTTC. Its translation: CASSSGTGLENYGYTF.